This is a list of T cell receptor beta chains from one sample in a study of response to subunit inactivated influenza vaccine. One entry per CDR3 protein results from TCRdb running MiXCR on the RT-PCR reads. The sample consists of around 150,000 distinct CDR3 sequences, approximately 11% of them appearing once. The sequencing used non-naive T cells sorted from PBMCs, collected about 6 weeks after vaccination. The receptors come from a man aged 50-60 years who received an inactivated influenza vaccine. CDR3s include the opening cysteine and the closing phenylalanine or tryptophan. The order of the fields is CDR3 DNA, CDR3 protein, J gene, D gene, clone size, V gene. D genes are given only for firm matches. Clone sizes are given selectively: once, few, many, or a class where the clone is expanded.

DNA: TGTGCCAGCAGTCTCCCGGGACAGGGTTTTTACGAGCAGTACTTC; CDR3: CASSLPGQGFYEQYF; J: TRBJ2-7; D: TRBD1; size: many; V: TRBV28
DNA: TGTGCCAGCAGTTGGGGCGGGACTAGCGCTATGGACGAGCAGTACTTC; CDR3: CASSWGGTSAMDEQYF; J: TRBJ2-7; D: TRBD2; size: many; V: TRBV12-3/TRBV12-4
DNA: TGTGCCAGCAGTCGATCTAGCGGGGCAGATACGCAGTATTTT; CDR3: CASSRSSGADTQYF; J: TRBJ2-3; D: TRBD2; size: NA; V: TRBV28
DNA: TGTGCCAGCAGTTGGGGGCAGAAAAGCACAGATACGCAGTATTTT; CDR3: CASSWGQKSTDTQYF; J: TRBJ2-3; D: NA; size: NA; V: TRBV28
DNA: TGTGCCAGCATTGGGACTAGCGGGTTCAGAGATACGCAGTATTTT; CDR3: CASIGTSGFRDTQYF; J: TRBJ2-3; D: TRBD2; size: many; V: TRBV25-1
DNA: TGCGCCAGCAGCCAAGAATGGGCTATGGGTTCTGGAAACACCATATATTTT; CDR3: CASSQEWAMGSGNTIYF; J: TRBJ1-3; D: NA; size: few; V: TRBV4-3
DNA: TGTGCCAGCAGCCTCGACTTCACTGGGGGAGATACGCAGTATTTT; CDR3: CASSLDFTGGDTQYF; J: TRBJ2-3; D: NA; size: few; V: TRBV7-2
DNA: TGCGCCAGCAGCCAAGAACTAGCGGGAGTTGCCGAGCAGTACTTC; CDR3: CASSQELAGVAEQYF; J: TRBJ2-7; D: TRBD2; size: many; V: TRBV4-3
DNA: TGTGCCAGCATCCGAGGCCCCGGACAGGGGGCTCTAGCCAAAAACATTCAGTACTTC; CDR3: CASIRGPGQGALAKNIQYF; J: TRBJ2-4; D: TRBD1; size: NA; V: TRBV7-8
DNA: TGTGCCAGCAGCCCCAGGGTTTTGGGAAACACCATATATTTT; CDR3: CASSPRVLGNTIYF; J: TRBJ1-3; D: NA; size: NA; V: TRBV12-3/TRBV12-4
DNA: TGTGCCAGCAGCCCCGGACTAGTTTTAGTAGTGAACAATGAGCAGTTCTTC; CDR3: CASSPGLVLVVNNEQFF; J: TRBJ2-1; D: TRBD2; size: many; V: TRBV7-2
DNA: TGCGCCAGCAGCTTAGGACAGGGTTTCCACGAGCAGTACTTC; CDR3: CASSLGQGFHEQYF; J: TRBJ2-7; D: TRBD1; size: NA; V: TRBV5-1
DNA: TGTGCCAGCAGTGAGCACAGAAACACAGATACGCAGTATTTT; CDR3: CASSEHRNTDTQYF; J: TRBJ2-3; D: NA; size: few; V: TRBV2